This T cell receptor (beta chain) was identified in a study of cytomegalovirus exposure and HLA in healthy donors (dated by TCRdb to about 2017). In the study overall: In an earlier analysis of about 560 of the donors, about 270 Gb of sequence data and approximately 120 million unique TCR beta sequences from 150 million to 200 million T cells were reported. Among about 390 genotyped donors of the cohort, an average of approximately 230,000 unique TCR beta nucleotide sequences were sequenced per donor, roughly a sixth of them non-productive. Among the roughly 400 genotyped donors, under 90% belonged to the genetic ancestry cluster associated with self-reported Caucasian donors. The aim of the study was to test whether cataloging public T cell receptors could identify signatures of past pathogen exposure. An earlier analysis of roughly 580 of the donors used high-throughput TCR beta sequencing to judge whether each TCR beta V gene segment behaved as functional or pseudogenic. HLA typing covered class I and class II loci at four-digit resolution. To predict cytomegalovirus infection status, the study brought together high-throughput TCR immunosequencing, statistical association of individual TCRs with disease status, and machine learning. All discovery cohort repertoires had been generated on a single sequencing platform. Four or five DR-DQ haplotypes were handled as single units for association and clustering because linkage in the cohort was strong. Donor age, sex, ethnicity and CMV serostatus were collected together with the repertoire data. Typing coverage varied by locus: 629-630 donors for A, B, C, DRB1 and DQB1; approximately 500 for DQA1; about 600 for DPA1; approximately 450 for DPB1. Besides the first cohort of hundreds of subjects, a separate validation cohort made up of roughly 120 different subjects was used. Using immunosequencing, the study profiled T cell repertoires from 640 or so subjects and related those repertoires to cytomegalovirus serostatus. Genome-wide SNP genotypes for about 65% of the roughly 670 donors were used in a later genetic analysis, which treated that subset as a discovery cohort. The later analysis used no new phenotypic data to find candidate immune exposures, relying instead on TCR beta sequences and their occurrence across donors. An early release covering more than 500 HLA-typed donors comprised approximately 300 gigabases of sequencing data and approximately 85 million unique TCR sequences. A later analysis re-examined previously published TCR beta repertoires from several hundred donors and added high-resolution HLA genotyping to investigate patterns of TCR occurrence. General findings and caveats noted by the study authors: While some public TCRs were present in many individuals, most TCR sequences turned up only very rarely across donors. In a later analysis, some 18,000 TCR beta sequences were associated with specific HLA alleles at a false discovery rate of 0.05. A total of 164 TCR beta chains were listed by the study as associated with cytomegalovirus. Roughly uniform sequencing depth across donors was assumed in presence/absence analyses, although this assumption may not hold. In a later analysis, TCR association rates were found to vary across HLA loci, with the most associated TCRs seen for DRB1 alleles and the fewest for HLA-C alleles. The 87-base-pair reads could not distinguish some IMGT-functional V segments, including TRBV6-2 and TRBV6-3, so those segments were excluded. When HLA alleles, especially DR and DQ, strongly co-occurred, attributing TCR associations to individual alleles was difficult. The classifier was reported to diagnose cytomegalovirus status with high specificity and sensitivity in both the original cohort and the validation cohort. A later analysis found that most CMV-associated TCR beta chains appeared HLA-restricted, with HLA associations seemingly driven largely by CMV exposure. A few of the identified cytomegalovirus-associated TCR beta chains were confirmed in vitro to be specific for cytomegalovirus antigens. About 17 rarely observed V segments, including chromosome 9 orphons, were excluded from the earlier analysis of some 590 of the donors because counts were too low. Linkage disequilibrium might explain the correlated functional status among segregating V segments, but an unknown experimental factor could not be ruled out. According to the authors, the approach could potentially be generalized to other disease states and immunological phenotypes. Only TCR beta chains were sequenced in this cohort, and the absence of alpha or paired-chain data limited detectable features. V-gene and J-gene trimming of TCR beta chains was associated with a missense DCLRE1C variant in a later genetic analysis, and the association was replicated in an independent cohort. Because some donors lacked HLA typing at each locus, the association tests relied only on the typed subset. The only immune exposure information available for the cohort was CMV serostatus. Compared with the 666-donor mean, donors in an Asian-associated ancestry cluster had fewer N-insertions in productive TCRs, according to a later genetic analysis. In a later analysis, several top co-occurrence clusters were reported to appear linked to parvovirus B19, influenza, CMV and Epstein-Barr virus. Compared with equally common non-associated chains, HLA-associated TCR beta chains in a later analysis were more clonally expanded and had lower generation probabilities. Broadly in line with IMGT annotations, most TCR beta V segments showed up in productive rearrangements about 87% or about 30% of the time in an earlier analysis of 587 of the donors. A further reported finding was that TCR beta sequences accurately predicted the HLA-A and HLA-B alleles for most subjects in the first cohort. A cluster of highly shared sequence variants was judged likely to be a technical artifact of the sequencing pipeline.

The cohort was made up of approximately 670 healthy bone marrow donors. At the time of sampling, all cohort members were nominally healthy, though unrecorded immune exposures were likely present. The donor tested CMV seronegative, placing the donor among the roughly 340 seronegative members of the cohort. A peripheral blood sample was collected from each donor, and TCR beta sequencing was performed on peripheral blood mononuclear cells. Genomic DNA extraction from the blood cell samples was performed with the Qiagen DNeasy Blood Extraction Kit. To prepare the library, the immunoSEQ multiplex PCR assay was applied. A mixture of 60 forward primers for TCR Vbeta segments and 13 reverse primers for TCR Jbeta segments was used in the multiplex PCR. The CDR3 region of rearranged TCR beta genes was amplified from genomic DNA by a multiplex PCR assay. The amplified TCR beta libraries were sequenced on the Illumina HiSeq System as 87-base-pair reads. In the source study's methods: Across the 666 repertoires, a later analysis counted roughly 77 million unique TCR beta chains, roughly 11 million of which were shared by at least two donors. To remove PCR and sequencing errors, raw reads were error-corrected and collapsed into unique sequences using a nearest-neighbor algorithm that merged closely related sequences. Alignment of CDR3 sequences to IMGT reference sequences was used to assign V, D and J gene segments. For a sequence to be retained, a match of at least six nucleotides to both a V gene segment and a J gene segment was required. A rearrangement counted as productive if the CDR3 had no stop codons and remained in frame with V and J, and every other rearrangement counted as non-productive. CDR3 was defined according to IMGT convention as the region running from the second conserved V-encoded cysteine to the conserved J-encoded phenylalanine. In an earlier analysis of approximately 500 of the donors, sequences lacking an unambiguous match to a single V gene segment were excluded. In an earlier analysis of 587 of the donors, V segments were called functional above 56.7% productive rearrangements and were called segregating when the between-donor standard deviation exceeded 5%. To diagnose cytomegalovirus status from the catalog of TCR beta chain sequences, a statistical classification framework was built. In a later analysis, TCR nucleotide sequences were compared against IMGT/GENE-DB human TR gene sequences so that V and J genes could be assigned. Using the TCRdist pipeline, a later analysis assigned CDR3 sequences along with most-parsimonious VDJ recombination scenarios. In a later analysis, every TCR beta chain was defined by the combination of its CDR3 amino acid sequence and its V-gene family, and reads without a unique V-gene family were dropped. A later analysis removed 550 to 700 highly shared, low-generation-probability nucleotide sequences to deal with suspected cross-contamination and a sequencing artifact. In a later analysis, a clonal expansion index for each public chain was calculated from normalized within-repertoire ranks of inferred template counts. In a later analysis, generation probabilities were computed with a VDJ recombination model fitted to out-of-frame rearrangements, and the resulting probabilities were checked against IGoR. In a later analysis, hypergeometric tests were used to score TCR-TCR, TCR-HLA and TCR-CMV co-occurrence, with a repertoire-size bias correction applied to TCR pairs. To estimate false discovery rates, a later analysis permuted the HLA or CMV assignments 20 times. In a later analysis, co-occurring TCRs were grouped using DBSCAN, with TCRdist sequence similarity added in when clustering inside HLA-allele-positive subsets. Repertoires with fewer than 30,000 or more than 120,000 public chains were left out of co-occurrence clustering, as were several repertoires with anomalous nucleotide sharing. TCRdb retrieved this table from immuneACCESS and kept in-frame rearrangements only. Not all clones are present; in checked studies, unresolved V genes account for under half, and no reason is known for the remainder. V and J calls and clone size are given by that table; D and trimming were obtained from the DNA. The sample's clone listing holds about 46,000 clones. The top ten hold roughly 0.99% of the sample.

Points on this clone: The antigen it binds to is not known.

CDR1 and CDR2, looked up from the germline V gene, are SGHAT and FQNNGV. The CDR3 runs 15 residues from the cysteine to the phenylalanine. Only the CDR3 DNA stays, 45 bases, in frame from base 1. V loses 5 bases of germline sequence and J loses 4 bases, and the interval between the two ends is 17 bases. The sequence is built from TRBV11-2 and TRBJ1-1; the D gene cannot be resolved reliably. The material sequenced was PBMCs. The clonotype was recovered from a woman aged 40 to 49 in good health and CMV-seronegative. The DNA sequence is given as TGTGCCAGCAGCAGTTTAGTCGCGGGAGGCACTGAAGCTTTCTTT. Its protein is CASSSLVAGGTEAFF.